This T cell receptor beta chain was identified during a study of T-cell memory formation after mild COVID-19. Study summary: Among the donors, TCR clusters were largely specific to each donor.

From germline, CDR1 is SGDLS and CDR2 YYNGEE. The CDR3 is made up of 13 amino acids. The trim removed 4 bases at V and 8 bases at J, leaving 4 bases unmatched. Study results and limitations: CD4+ contracting clones lay mainly in CM and EM, CD8+ ones in EMRA. While clones contracting from day 15 to 85 were balanced between CD4 and CD8, later expanders leaned CD4+. Cross-reactive memory appears to have joined, as suggested by some responding clones showing up in pre-infection memory.

One entry per CDR3 protein, called by TCRdb with MiXCR from the 5' RACE reads. The sample yields about 430,000 distinct CDR3 sequences, 24% seen once. This clonotype occurred a few times. Its antigen is unknown. Sequenced sample: PBMCs or a T cell subset sorted from them (not recorded which). The sequence was collected from an adult woman who had mild COVID-19 (a few samples of this study predate the infection). Cell type and time point are not known. The J gene is TRBJ2-5, the V gene TRBV9; 11 bases fit TRBD2. The CDR3 coding sequence is TGTGCCAGCAGCACGGGACTAGCGGAAACCCAGTACTTC. It yields the protein CASSTGLAETQYF.